Listed below are T cell receptor beta chains from one sample, sequenced in a study of OX40 agonist ivuxolimab in advanced cancers. The table came from immunoSEQ multiplex PCR; TCRdb's copy has only in-frame clones and leaves some out. The table shows over 10,000 clones, with roughly 90% occurring only once. Specimen: CD4+ or CD8+ T cells sorted from blood, collected in a trial of the OX40 agonist ivuxolimab. These receptors all come from an adult with an advanced solid tumor such as melanoma, head and neck, liver or kidney cancer. CDR3s include the opening cysteine and the closing phenylalanine or tryptophan. D genes are given only for firm matches. Some rows mark clone size as missing; the rest say once, few, many or name a class of expanded clone.

>.|TRBV19|TRBJ2-7|TRBD1
TGTGCCAGTAGTATGATCAGGGACAGGGGCTACGAGCAGTACTTC
CASSMIRDRGYEQYF
>.|TRBV5-6|TRBJ1-1|.
TGTGCCAGCAGCTTGCAAGGCACTGAAGCTTTCTTT
CASSLQGTEAFF
>.|TRBV6-4|TRBJ2-1|.
TGTGCCAGCAGTGAGGGCAGCTACAATGAGCAGTTCTTC
CASSEGSYNEQFF
>.|TRBV7-9|TRBJ2-2|TRBD1
TGTGCCAGCAGCCCGGGACAGAGCACCGGGGAGCTGTTTTTT
CASSPGQSTGELFF
>.|TRBV4-1|TRBJ1-4|.
TGCGCCAGCAGCCGTCAAGCTTTGGATAATGAAAAACTGTTTTTT
CASSRQALDNEKLFF
>.|TRBV14|TRBJ2-7|.
TGTGCCAGCAGCCCTCTCACGTCGGGCCCTTACGAGCAGTACTTC
CASSPLTSGPYEQYF
>.|TRBV7-2|TRBJ2-5|TRBD1
TGTGCCAGCAGTCCCGGGACAGGGTTGACCAACCAAGAGACCCAGTACTTC
CASSPGTGLTNQETQYF
>.|TRBV11-3|TRBJ1-2|.
TGTGCCAGCAGCTCGGGACGCAACTATGGCTACACCTTC
CASSSGRNYGYTF
>.|TRBV14|TRBJ2-5|.
TGTGCCAGCAGCCAAGCGCTACAAGAGACCCAGTACTTC
CASSQALQETQYF
>.|TRBV4-2|TRBJ1-2|.
TGTGCCAGCAGCCAAGATTGGGACGTTGATGGCTACACCTTC
CASSQDWDVDGYTF
>.|TRBV5-1|TRBJ2-1|TRBD2
TGCGCCAGCACCCTTAGGCTTTCTAGGACTAGCTCCTACAATGAGCAGTTCTTC
CASTLRLSRTSSYNEQFF
>.|TRBV6-6|TRBJ1-5|.
TGTGCCAGCAGTCGTCTTGTAGAGGGGAATCAGCCCCAGCATTTT
CASSRLVEGNQPQHF
>.|TRBV4-1|TRBJ2-1|.
TGCGCCAGCAGCCGTTCCAGCAATGAGCAGTTCTTC
CASSRSSNEQFF
>.|TRBV7-6|TRBJ1-2|.
TGTGCCAGCAGCTTAGGTGGGGGGCGCCCTCCCCCCTATGGCTACACCTTC
CASSLGGGRPPPYGYTF
>once|TRBV14|TRBJ2-7|.
TGTGCCAGCAGCCCGGACGGAGGCTACGAGCAGTACTTC
CASSPDGGYEQYF